This T cell receptor beta chain was found in a study of human T cells and chemical hapten exposure (dated by TCRdb to the early 2020s). For the wider study: For sensitization, 2% DPC in acetone was applied to a roughly 2 cm by roughly 2 cm area of upper inner arm skin. Blood was sampled from patients pre-sensitization (week 0) and at 2, 6 and about 24 weeks after DPC sensitization. In alopecia patients, the study followed how the peripheral blood TCR repertoire changed in vivo over primary and secondary sensitization to diphenylcyclopropenone (DPC), a hapten. Blood for TCR sequencing was provided by twenty-nine alopecia patients at one to four time points (pre-sensitization, 2, 6 and 24 weeks). Patch testing on the upper back used Finn chambers containing 0.01% DPC, with scoring done after 6 days according to International Contact Dermatitis Research Group standards. The patient cohort, mostly female, included alopecia areata with under or over 50% scalp involvement, alopecia totalis and alopecia universalis. Libraries were pooled for sequencing, and per-sample TCR yields varied mainly because of small differences in library volumes within the pool. Patients additionally received weekly therapeutic DPC doses to the scalp throughout the roughly 26-week study period. Overall study outcomes, separate from this receptor: Compared with pre-sensitization or healthy control sets, expanded TCRs formed significantly more large CDR3 similarity clusters, which is consistent with antigen-driven responses. The number of PT1 expanded TCRs positively correlated with patch test score, significant at thresholds 8, 16 and 32 but not 4. The number of TCRs above 1 in 1000 frequency did not change with DPC sensitization; there was no evidence of global repertoire structure alterations. Repeated subsampling changed both the strength of the expansion versus patch-test correlation and the threshold at which that correlation became significant. Alopecia, a presumed autoimmune disease, was present in all patients, so the immune response of the patients might differ from that of healthy individuals.

The library was generated by RACE. Sequencing instrument: NextSeq 500. During library preparation, unique molecular identifiers were attached to individual cDNA molecules so that TCRs could be counted in a quantitative, reproducible way. Both TCR alpha and TCR beta chains were sequenced from each blood RNA sample. For the original study's pipeline: The median number of TCRs per sample was approximately 96,000, ranging from 23,224 to 690,600. V, J and CDR3 annotation of the TCR reads was carried out using the Decombinator software suite. Every sample was subsampled to the same number of TCRs (28,000) for the PS versus PT1 abundance plots. TCRs were defined as expanded if absent before sensitization and observed at least eight times at the 2-week time point. Using fastp trimming at Q25 and MiXCR clonotype assembly, TCRdb reanalyzed the public sequencing data and kept in-frame beta chains. All rows with the same CDR3 protein become a single entry with the most common DNA and genes. In this record, the V and J calls reflect TCRdb's handling and not the investigators' own analysis. The sample data list tens of thousands of distinct CDR3 sequences, and around 3% of these were observed just once. The ten largest clones take up roughly 6.6% of the sample.

The time point label of this sample denotes: patch test 2, 6 weeks after DPC sensitization. The treatment or condition label here, explained by the study, means: therapeutic diphenylcyclopropenone sensitization with weekly scalp DPC. Blood at each patch-test visit was drawn before the patch test was applied. Patients were considered eligible if aged 18 to 70, diagnosed with alopecia and deemed suitable for DPC therapy, and patients were excluded if pregnant. Total RNA was extracted from unfractionated whole blood collected in Tempus Blood RNA tubes. This clonotype was seen many times. Which antigen it targets is not known. Base qualities are not recorded, but no much larger clone differs from it by a single base. CDR1 and CDR2 are drawn from the germline V gene: MGHRA, YSYEKL. V is pared back by 0 bases and J by 3 bases, with 8 bases lying between the germline termini. Counted from cysteine to phenylalanine, this CDR3 has 15 amino acids. Solely the CDR3 DNA is kept, with 45 bases framed from the first base.

Sequenced here: whole blood, sampled in connection with sensitization to the hapten diphenylcyclopropenone (DPC). The chain was built from TRBV4-1 and TRBJ2-2, with the D segment identity uncertain. The source is a man aged 35-49 years with alopecia areata. Some clones in this sample may be carry-over from other donors' samples. The nucleotide sequence reads TGCGCCAGCAGCCAAGAGAAAGCGTACACCGGGGAGCTGTTTTTT. This sequence encodes CASSQEKAYTGELFF.